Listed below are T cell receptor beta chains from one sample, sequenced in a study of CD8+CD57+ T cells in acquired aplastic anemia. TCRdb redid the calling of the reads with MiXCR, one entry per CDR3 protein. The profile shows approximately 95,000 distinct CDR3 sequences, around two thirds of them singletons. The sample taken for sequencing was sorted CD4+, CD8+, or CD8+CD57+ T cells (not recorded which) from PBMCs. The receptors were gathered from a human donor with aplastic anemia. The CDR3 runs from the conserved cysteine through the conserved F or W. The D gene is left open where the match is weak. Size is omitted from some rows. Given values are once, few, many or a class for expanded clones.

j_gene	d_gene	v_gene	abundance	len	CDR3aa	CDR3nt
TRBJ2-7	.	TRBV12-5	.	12	CASAQPWDEQYF	TGTGCTAGCGCCCAGCCGTGGGACGAGCAGTACTTC
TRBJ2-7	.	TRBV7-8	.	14	CASSQQGFSYEQYF	TGTGCCAGCAGCCAGCAGGGTTTCTCCTACGAGCAGTACTTC
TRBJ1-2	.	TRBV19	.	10	CASGWGGHTF	TGTGCCAGTGGATGGGGGGGCCACACCTTC
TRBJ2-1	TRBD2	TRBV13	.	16	CASSTALAGVNNEQFF	TGTGCCAGCAGCACCGCACTAGCGGGAGTCAACAATGAGCAGTTCTTC
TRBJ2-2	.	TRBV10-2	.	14	CASSETRGSGELFF	TGCGCCAGCAGTGAGACAAGAGGATCCGGGGAGCTGTTTTTT
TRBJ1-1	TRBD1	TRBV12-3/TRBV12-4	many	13	CASSPGTVTEAFF	TGTGCCAGCAGTCCGGGGACAGTCACTGAAGCTTTCTTT
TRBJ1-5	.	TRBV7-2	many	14	CASSLVGAGQPQHF	TGTGCCAGCAGCTTAGTGGGGGCGGGTCAGCCCCAGCATTTT
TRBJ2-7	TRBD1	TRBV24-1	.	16	CATSDPPRTGSYEQYF	TGTGCCACCAGTGATCCCCCCCGGACAGGCTCCTACGAGCAGTACTTC
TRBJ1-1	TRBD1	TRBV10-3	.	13	CAITFYRGLAAFF	TGTGCCATCACATTTTACAGGGGGCTGGCGGCTTTCTTT
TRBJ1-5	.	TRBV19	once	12	CASSMFNQPQHF	TGTGCCAGTAGTATGTTTAATCAGCCCCAGCATTTT
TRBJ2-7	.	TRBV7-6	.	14	CASSLAPSSYEQYF	TGTGCCAGCAGCTTAGCACCGAGCTCCTACGAGCAGTACTTC
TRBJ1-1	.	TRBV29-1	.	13	CSVTSLKGNEAFF	TGCAGCGTCACGAGCCTGAAGGGGAATGAAGCTTTCTTT
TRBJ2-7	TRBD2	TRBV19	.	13	CTSSPAGDYEQYF	TGTACCAGTAGTCCAGCGGGAGACTACGAGCAGTACTTT
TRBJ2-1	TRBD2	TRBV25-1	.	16	CASSVLAGGTYNEQFF	TGTGCCAGCAGTGTTCTAGCGGGAGGAACGTACAATGAGCAGTTCTTC
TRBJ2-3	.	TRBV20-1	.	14	CSARDKGAADTQYF	TGCAGTGCTAGAGATAAAGGCGCGGCAGATACGCAGTATTTT
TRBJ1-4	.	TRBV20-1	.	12	CSATAQGEKLFF	TGCAGTGCAACCGCTCAGGGGGAAAAACTGTTTTTT
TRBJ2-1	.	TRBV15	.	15	CATSPGRRWGNEQFF	TGTGCCACCAGCCCAGGGCGCAGGTGGGGCAATGAGCAGTTCTTC
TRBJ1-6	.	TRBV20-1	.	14	CSAREGNGNSPLHF	TGCAGTGCTAGAGAAGGGAATGGAAACTCACCCCTCCACTTT
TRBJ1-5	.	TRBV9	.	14	CASSVQAVGQPQHF	TGTGCCAGCAGCGTCCAGGCGGTAGGTCAGCCCCAGCATTTT
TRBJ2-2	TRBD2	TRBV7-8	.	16	CASSVRTSGGGGELFF	TGTGCCAGCAGCGTCCGGACTAGCGGGGGTGGCGGGGAGCTGTTTTTT
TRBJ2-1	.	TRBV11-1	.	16	CASSLGLRRVGDEQFF	TGTGCCAGCAGCTTAGGGTTAAGGAGAGTGGGGGATGAGCAGTTCTTC
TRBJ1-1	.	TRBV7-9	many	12	CASSPGQSEAFF	TGTGCCAGCAGCCCAGGACAGTCTGAAGCTTTCTTT
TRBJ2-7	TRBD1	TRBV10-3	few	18	CAISESTRDSQGSYEQYF	TGTGCCATCAGTGAGTCGACCCGGGACAGCCAGGGGTCCTACGAGCAGTACTTC
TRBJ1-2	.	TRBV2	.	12	CASIESVNGYTF	TGTGCCAGCATCGAGTCAGTCAATGGCTACACCTTC
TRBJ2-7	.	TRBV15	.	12	CATSRGSYEQYF	TGTGCCACCAGCCGTGGGTCCTACGAGCAGTACTTC
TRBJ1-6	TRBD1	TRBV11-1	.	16	CASSSTGGWINSPLHF	TGTGCCAGCAGCTCCACAGGGGGCTGGATCAATTCACCCCTCCACTTT
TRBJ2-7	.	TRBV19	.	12	CASGTGAYEQYF	TGTGCCAGTGGGACTGGCGCCTACGAGCAGTACTTC
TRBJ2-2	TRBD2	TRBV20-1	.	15	CSASYSGSDTGGLFF	TGCAGTGCTTCTTATAGCGGGAGTGACACCGGGGGGCTGTTTTTT
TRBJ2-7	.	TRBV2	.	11	CASTDTYEQYF	TGTGCCAGCACGGACACCTACGAGCAGTACTTC
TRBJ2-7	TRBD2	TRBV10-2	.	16	CASSEGTSGRIDEQYF	TGCGCCAGCAGTGAGGGGACTAGCGGGAGGATCGACGAGCAGTACTTC
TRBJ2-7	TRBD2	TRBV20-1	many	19	CSASGNTRGTSGRVSEQYF	TGCAGTGCTAGTGGTAACACAAGGGGGACTAGCGGGAGGGTAAGCGAGCAGTACTTC
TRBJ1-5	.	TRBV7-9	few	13	CASSATGDQPQHF	TGTGCCAGCAGCGCGACAGGAGATCAGCCCCAGCATTTT
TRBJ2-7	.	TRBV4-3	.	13	CASGQTVTYEQCF	TGCGCCAGCGGCCAAACAGTTACCTACGAGCAGTGCTTC
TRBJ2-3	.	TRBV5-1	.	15	CASSLVPGDTDTQYF	TGCGCCAGCAGCTTGGTTCCGGGAGACACAGATACGCAGTATTTT
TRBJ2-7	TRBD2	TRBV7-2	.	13	CASSSQRGTKQYF	TGTGCCAGCAGCTCCCAGCGGGGGACCAAGCAGTACTTC
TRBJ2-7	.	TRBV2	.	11	CASTRGGPQYF	TGTGCCAGCACCCGAGGAGGACCTCAGTACTTC
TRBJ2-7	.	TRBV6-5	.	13	CASSYQEGYEQYF	TGTGCCAGCAGCTACCAGGAAGGCTACGAGCAGTACTTC
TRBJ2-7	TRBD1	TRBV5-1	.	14	CASSGDRGYDEQYF	TGCGCCAGCAGCGGGGACAGGGGGTACGACGAGCAGTACTTC
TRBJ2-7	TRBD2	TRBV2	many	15	CASSDPAGKGNEQYF	TGTGCCAGCAGTGACCCAGCGGGGAAGGGTAACGAGCAGTACTTC
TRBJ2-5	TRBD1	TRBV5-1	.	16	CASSRTTGQGQETQYF	TGCGCCAGCAGCAGGACAACGGGACAGGGGCAAGAGACCCAGTACTTC
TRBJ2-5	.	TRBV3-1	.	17	CASSQVWEQIWGETQYF	TGTGCCAGCAGCCAAGTATGGGAGCAAATCTGGGGAGAGACCCAGTACTTC
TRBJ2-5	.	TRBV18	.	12	CASSSDRVTQYF	TGTGCCAGCTCATCGGACAGAGTCACCCAGTACTTC
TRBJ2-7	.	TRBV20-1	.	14	CSARDQGRADEQYF	TGCAGTGCTAGAGATCAAGGCAGGGCGGATGAGCAGTACTTC
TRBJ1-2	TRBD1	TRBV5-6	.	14	CASSLVDREDGYTF	TGTGCCAGCAGCTTGGTGGACAGGGAGGATGGCTACACCTTC
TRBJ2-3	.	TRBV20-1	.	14	CSSCPTSFDGTQYF	TGCAGCAGCTGCCCCACTAGTTTTGATGGTACGCAGTATTTT
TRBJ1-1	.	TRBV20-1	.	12	CSADLRGSEAFF	TGCAGTGCTGACCTTCGGGGGAGTGAAGCTTTCTTT
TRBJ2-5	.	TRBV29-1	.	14	CSVEPIRAGETQYF	TGCAGCGTTGAACCGATAAGGGCGGGAGAGACCCAGTACTTC
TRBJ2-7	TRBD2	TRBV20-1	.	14	CSAGPGLAAGEQYF	TGCAGTGCGGGTCCGGGACTAGCGGCGGGGGAGCAGTACTTC
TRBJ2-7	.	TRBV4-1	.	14	CASSPRGISYEQYF	TGCGCCAGCAGCCCCCGAGGAATCTCCTACGAGCAGTACTTC
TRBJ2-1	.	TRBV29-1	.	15	CSVSLSGNNYNEQFF	TGCAGCGTTTCTTTGTCCGGGAACAACTACAATGAGCAGTTCTTC
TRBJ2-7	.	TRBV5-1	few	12	CASNKGGHEQYF	TGCGCCAGCAACAAGGGGGGCCACGAGCAGTACTTC